This TCR beta chain was sequenced for a study of T-cell memory formation after mild COVID-19. General observations from the study: The authors did not confirm SARS-CoV-2 specificity of second-wave clones peaking day 37.

This clonotype was detected a few times. Its antigen remains unidentified. This CDR3 contains 17 residues. Germline lookup yields CDR1 KGHDR and CDR2 SFDVKD. V dropped 1 base and J dropped 1 base, with 14 bases sitting between them. In TCRdb, the 5' RACE reads were re-called with MiXCR into one record per CDR3 protein. The profile shows about 350,000 distinct CDR3 sequences, roughly an eighth of them singletons. The specimen sequenced was PBMCs or a T cell subset sorted from them (not recorded which). The clonotype was recovered from a man aged 18-30 years who had mild COVID-19 (a few samples of this study predate the infection). Cell type and time point are not known. The gene calls are TRBV24-1 and TRBJ2-3; tentatively, D is TRBD2 (6 bases). The CDR3 sequence: CATSDFRRGAGTDTQYF. CDR3 DNA sequence: TGTGCCACCAGTGATTTCAGGCGGGGAGCGGGCACAGATACGCAGTATTTT.